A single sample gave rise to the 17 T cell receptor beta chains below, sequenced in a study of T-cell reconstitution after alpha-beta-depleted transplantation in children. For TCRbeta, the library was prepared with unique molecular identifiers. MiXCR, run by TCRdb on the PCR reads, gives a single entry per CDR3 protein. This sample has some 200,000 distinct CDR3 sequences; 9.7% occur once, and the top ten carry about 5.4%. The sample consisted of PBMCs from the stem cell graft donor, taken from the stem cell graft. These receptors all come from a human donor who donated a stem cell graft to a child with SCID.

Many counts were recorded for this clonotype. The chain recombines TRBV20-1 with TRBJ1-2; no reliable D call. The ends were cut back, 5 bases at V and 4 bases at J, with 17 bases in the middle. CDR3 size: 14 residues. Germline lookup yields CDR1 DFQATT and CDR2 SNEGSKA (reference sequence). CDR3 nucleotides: TGCAGTGCTCACCTGGGGATAGGAGGCTATGGCTACACCTTC. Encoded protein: CSAHLGIGGYGYTF.

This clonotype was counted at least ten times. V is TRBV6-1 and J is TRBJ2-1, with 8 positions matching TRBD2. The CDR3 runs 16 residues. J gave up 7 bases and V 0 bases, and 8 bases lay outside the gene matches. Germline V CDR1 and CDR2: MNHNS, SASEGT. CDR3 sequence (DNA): TGTGCCAGCAGTGAAGCTCCGGGGGGGCCCAGGAATGAGCAGTTCTTC. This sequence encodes CASSEAPGGPRNEQFF.

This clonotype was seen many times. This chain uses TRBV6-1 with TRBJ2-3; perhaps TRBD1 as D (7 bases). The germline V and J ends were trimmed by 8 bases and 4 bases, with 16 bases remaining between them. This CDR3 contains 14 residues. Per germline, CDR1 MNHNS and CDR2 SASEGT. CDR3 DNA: TGTGCCAGCGCGTCAGGGGGGAGACCAGATACGCAGTATTTT. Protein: CASASGGRPDTQYF.

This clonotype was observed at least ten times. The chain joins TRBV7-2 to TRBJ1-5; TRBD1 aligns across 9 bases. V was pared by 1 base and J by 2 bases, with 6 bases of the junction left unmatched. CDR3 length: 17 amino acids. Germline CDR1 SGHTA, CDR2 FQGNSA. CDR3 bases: TGTGCCAGCAGCTTAGGAAACAGGGGGCCCGGCAATCAGCCCCAGCATTTT. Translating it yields CASSLGNRGPGNQPQHF.

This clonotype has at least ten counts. CDR3 DNA: TGTGCCAGCAGACCGGGACGGTGGAATGAAAAACTGTTTTTT. Protein product: CASRPGRWNEKLFF. This rearrangement joins TRBV27 to TRBJ1-4, with a weak D call TRBD1 (5 bases). This CDR3 comprises 14 residues. Germline lookup yields CDR1 MNHEY and CDR2 SMNVEV (reference sequence). V lost 6 bases to trimming and J lost 5 bases, with 13 bases between them.

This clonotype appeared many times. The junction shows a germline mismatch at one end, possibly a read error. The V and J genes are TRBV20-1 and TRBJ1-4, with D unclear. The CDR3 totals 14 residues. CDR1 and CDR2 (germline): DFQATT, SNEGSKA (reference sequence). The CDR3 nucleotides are TGCAGTGCCCAGGATGAGCCAACAAATGAAAAACTGTTTTTT. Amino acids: CSAQDEPTNEKLFF.

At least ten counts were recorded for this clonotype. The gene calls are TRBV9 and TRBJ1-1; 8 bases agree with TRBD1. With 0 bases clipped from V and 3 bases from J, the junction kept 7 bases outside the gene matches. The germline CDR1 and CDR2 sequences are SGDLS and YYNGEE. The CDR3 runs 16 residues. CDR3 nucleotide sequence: TGTGCCAGCAGCGTAGTTGGGTCGGGACAGGACACTGAAGCTTTCTTT. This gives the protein CASSVVGSGQDTEAFF.

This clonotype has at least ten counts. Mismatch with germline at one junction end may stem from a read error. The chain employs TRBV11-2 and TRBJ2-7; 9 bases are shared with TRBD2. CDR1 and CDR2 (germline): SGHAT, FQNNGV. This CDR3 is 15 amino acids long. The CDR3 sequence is CASSLERGASYEQYF. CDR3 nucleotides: TGTGCCAGCAGCCTAGAGCGGGGGGCCTCCTACGAGCAGTACTTC. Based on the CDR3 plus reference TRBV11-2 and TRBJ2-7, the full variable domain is EAGVAQSPRYKIIEKRQSVAFWCNPISGHATLYWYQQILGQGPKLLIQFQNNGVVDDSQLPKDRFSAERLKGVDSTLKIQPAKLEDSAVYLCASSLERGASYEQYFGPGTRLTVT.

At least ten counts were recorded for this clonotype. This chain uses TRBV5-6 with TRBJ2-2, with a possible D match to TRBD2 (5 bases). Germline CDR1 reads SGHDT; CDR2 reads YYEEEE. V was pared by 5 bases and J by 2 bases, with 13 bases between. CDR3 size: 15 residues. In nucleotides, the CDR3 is TGTGCCAGCAGTGGGGTTCGGGGTAACACCGGGGAGCTGTTTTTT. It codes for CASSGVRGNTGELFF.

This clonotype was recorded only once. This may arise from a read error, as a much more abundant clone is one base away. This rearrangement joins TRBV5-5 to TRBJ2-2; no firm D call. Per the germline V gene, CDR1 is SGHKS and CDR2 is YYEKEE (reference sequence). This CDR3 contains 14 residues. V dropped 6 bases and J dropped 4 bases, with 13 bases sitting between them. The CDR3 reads CASKIDVGTGELFF. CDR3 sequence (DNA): TGTGCCAGCAAGATTGACGTAGGCACCGGGGAGCTGTTTTTT.

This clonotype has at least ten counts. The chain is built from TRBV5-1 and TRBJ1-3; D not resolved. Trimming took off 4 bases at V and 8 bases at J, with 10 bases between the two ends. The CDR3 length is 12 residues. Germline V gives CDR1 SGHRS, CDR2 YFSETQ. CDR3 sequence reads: CASSPDMDTIYF. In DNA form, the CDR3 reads TGCGCCAGCAGCCCTGACATGGACACCATATATTTT.

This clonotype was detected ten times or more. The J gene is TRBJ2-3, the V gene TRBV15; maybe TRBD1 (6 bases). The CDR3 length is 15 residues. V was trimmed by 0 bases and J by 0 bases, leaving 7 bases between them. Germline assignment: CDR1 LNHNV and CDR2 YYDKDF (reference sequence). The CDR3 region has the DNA TGTGCCACCAGCAGAGAGAGGGGGAGCACAGATACGCAGTATTTT. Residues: CATSRERGSTDTQYF. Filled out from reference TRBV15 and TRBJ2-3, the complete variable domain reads DAMVIQNPRYQVTQFGKPVTLSCSQTLNHNVMYWYQQKSSQAPKLLFHYYDKDFNNEADTPDNFQSRRPNTSFCFLDIRSPGLGDTAMYLCATSRERGSTDTQYFGPGTRLTVL.

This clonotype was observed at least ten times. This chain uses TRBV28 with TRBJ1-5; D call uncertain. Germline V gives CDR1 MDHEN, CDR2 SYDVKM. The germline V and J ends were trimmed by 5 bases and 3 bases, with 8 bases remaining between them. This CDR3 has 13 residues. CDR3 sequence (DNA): TGTGCCAGCAGTCTACAGAACAATCAGCCCCAGCATTTT. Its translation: CASSLQNNQPQHF.

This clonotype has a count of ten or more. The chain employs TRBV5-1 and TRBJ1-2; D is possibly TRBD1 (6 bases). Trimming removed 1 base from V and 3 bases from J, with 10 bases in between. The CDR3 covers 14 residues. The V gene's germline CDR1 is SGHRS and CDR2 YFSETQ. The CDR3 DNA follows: TGCGCCAGCAGCTTGATGACAGGCGACTATGGCTACACCTTC. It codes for CASSLMTGDYGYTF.

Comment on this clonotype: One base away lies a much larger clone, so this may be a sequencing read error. The CDR3 DNA follows: TGCGCCAGCAGCCGGCGGACAGGGGATGAGGGCTACCCCTTC. It codes for CASSRRTGDEGYPF. The chain recombines TRBV5-1 with TRBJ1-2; 9 bases agree with TRBD1. The CDR3 is 14 residues long. Germline loops: CDR1 SGHRS, CDR2 YFSETQ. The whole variable domain, remainder taken from reference TRBV5-1 and TRBJ1-2, is KAGVTQTPRYLIKTRGQQVTLSCSPISGHRSVSWYQQTPGQGLQFLFEYFSETQRNKGNFPGRFSGRQFSNSRSEMNVSTLELGDSALYLCASSRRTGDEGYPFGSGTRLTVV.

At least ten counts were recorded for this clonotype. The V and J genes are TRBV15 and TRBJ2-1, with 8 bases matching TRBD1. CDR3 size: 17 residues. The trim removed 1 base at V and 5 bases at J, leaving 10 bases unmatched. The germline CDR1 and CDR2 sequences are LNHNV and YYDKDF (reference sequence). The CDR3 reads CATSRGTGGLLNNEQFF. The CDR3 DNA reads TGTGCCACCAGCAGAGGCACAGGGGGTCTATTAAACAATGAGCAGTTCTTC. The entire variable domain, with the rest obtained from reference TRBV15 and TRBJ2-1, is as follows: DAMVIQNPRYQVTQFGKPVTLSCSQTLNHNVMYWYQQKSSQAPKLLFHYYDKDFNNEADTPDNFQSRRPNTSFCFLDIRSPGLGDTAMYLCATSRGTGGLLNNEQFFGPGTRLTVL.

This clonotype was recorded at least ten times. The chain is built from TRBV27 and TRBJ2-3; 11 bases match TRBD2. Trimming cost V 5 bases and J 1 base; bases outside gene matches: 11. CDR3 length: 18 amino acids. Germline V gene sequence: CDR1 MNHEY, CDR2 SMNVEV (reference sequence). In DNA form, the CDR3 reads TGTGCCAGCAGTAAAAAAATCCCGGGACTAGCGGGCACAGATACGCAGTATTTT. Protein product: CASSKKIPGLAGTDTQYF.